These 25 T cell receptor beta chains were sequenced from one sample in a study of T cell responses to AZD1222 COVID-19 vaccine. The data were produced by immunoSEQ multiplex PCR, yet TCRdb's version contains in-frame clones alone and is incomplete. This sample has 110,000 to 150,000 clones, with about 90% found just once. Sequenced material: peripheral blood, taken on day 0 of AZD1222 vaccination. The receptors shown here come from an adult in good health.

This chain joins TRBV2 and TRBJ1-5, with D possibly TRBD1 on 6 matching bases. CDR3 size: 14 residues. Germline lookup yields CDR1 SNHLY and CDR2 FYNNEI. V was trimmed by 6 bases and J by 3 bases, leaving 12 bases between them. CDR3 sequence: CASRETGLNQPQHF. CDR3 coding DNA: TGTGCCAGCAGGGAGACAGGCCTCAATCAGCCCCAGCATTTT.

This clone appeared once. The J gene is TRBJ2-1, the V gene TRBV3-1 (or the pseudogene TRBV3-2), with 9 bases identical to TRBD2. Germline CDR1 reads LGHDT; CDR2 reads YNNKEL (reference sequence). Trimming at V came to 10 bases and at J to 4 bases, leaving 5 bases not matched to a gene. CDR3 length equals 13 residues. The CDR3 here is CATGTSRYNEQFF. The DNA for the CDR3 is TGTGCCACCGGGACTAGCCGATACAATGAGCAGTTCTTC.

The chain is built from TRBV4-1 and TRBJ1-6; tentatively, D is TRBD1 (5 bases). This CDR3 has 15 amino acids. Germline assignment: CDR1 MGHRA and CDR2 YSYEKL. The V and J ends lost 1 base and 5 bases respectively, with 9 bases between them. The CDR3 region is CASSQVGVDNSPLHF. CDR3 DNA: TGCGCCAGCAGCCAAGTAGGGGTTGATAATTCACCCCTCCACTTT.

The chain's CDR3 is CASSRVSGTSGRKTQYF. The CDR3 nucleotides are TGTGCCAGCAGCCGAGTGTCCGGGACTAGCGGGAGGAAGACGCAGTATTTT. V is TRBV14 and J is TRBJ2-3; 15 bases line up with TRBD2. Unmatched junction bases numbered 11, after V lost 4 bases and J lost 9 bases. This CDR3 has 17 residues. The V gene's germline CDR1 is SGHDN and CDR2 FVKESK. Combining the CDR3 with reference TRBV14 and TRBJ2-3 gives the whole variable domain EAGVTQFPSHSVIEKGQTVTLRCDPISGHDNLYWYRRVMGKEIKFLLHFVKESKQDESGMPNNRFLAERTGGTYSTLKVQPAELEDSGVYFCASSRVSGTSGRKTQYFGPGTRLTVL.

This chain uses TRBV10-3 with TRBJ2-5; maybe TRBD2 (5 bases). V was trimmed by 8 bases and J by 1 base, leaving 14 bases between them. Germline V CDR1 and CDR2: ENHRY, SYGVKD. The CDR3 is made up of 14 amino acids. CDR3 sequence reads: CAISPGGGQETQYF. CDR3 DNA sequence: TGTGCCATCTCTCCAGGAGGAGGCCAAGAGACCCAGTACTTC.

The V call is TRBV10-3, the J call TRBJ2-1; possible D gene TRBD1, 5 bases. Trimming removed 4 bases at V and 1 base at J, with 14 bases between. The CDR3 has 16 amino acids. The germline gives CDR1 ENHRY, CDR2 SYGVKD. The CDR3: CAISAGHLRSYNEQFF. The DNA of the CDR3 is TGTGCCATCAGTGCAGGACACCTTAGGTCCTACAATGAGCAGTTCTTC.

This clone was detected once. The V gene is TRBV5-4, the J gene TRBJ2-3, with D perhaps assigned TRBD1 or TRBD2 (6 bases each). V was pared by 4 bases and J by 3 bases, with 15 bases between. The CDR3 totals 15 residues. CDR1 SGHNT and CDR2 YYREEE come from the germline V gene (reference sequence). DNA of the CDR3: TGTGCCAGCAGCGAGAGACTAGGGGGGACAGATACGCAGTATTTT. It is translated as CASSERLGGTDTQYF. The whole variable domain, filled in from reference TRBV5-4 and TRBJ2-3, reads ETGVTQSPTHLIKTRGQQVTLRCSSQSGHNTVSWYQQALGQGPQFIFQYYREEENGRGNFPPRFSGLQFPNYSSELNVNALELDDSALYLCASSERLGGTDTQYFGPGTRLTVL.

The rearrangement joins TRBV12-3 or TRBV12-4 to TRBJ2-7; TRBD1 agrees at 8 bases. With V trimmed by 4 bases and J by 2 bases, 1 base remained unmatched. The CDR3 loop spans 13 amino acids. CDR3 region: CASSWTGTYEQYF. The DNA for the CDR3 is TGTGCCAGCAGTTGGACAGGGACCTACGAGCAGTACTTC.

The chain joins TRBV3-1 (or the pseudogene TRBV3-2) to TRBJ1-5; 8 nucleotides align to TRBD1. V dropped 4 bases and J dropped 4; count of bases not matched to a gene: 3. Germline V gene data show CDR1 as LGHDT and CDR2 as YNNKEL (reference sequence). This CDR3 region has 14 residues. CDR3 coding DNA: TGTGCCAGCAGCCTCCGACAGGGGAATCAGCCCCAGCATTTT. This encodes CASSLRQGNQPQHF.

The chain employs TRBV28 and TRBJ2-7, with 10 bases matching TRBD1. J gave up 2 bases and V 3 bases, and 4 bases lay outside the gene matches. The CDR3 loop spans 15 amino acids. From germline, CDR1 is MDHEN and CDR2 SYDVKM. CDR3 DNA sequence: TGTGCCAGCAGTTTCTTGGGACAGGGGCCCTACGAGCAGTACTTC. This codes for CASSFLGQGPYEQYF. Full variable domain (outside the CDR3, taken from reference TRBV28 and TRBJ2-7): DVKVTQSSRYLVKRTGEKVFLECVQDMDHENMFWYRQDPGLGLRLIYFSYDVKMKEKGDIPEGYSVSREKKERFSLILESASTNQTSMYLCASSFLGQGPYEQYFGPGTRLTVT.

The chain links TRBV7-2 to TRBJ2-3; 7 nucleotides agree with TRBD2. CDR1 is SGHTA and CDR2 is FQGNSA in the germline V gene. Germline trimming cut 1 base from V and 1 base from J; bases unmatched to any gene: 14. This CDR3 has 19 residues. The CDR3 here is CASSLEAAGSSYGTDTQYF. CDR3 DNA: TGTGCCAGCAGCTTAGAAGCAGCGGGGAGCTCCTACGGCACAGATACGCAGTATTTT. The full variable domain, with the rest looked up from reference TRBV7-2 and TRBJ2-3, is GAGVSQSPSNKVTEKGKDVELRCDPISGHTALYWYRQSLGQGLEFLIYFQGNSAPDKSGLPSDRFSAERTGGSVSTLTIQRTQQEDSAVYLCASSLEAAGSSYGTDTQYFGPGTRLTVL.

This chain links TRBV2 with TRBJ2-5; 8 bases map to TRBD1. The V gene's germline CDR1 is SNHLY and CDR2 FYNNEI. With V trimmed by 6 bases and J by 2 bases, 2 bases remained unmatched. The CDR3 totals 13 residues. CDR3 sequence (DNA): TGTGCCAGCAGGAGGGACAGGCAAGAGACCCAGTACTTC. Its protein product is CASRRDRQETQYF. The full variable domain, completed using reference TRBV2 and TRBJ2-5, is EPEVTQTPSHQVTQMGQEVILRCVPISNHLYFYWYRQILGQKVEFLVSFYNNEISEKSEIFDDQFSVERPDGSNFTLKIRSTKLEDSAMYFCASRRDRQETQYFGPGTRLLVL.

This rearrangement joins TRBV9 to TRBJ2-3; 7 bases match TRBD2. Germline trimming cut 1 base from V and 0 bases from J; bases unmatched to any gene: 5. The CDR3 runs to 16 residues. CDR1 and CDR2 from the germline V gene are SGDLS and YYNGEE. This chain's CDR3 is CASSVRAGTSTDTQYF. The CDR3, as DNA: TGTGCCAGCAGCGTAAGAGCGGGAACTAGCACAGATACGCAGTATTTT.

This clone came up a few times. The junction shows a germline mismatch at one end, possibly a read error. V gene TRBV20-1 combines with J gene TRBJ1-1, with D hard to call. The CDR3 runs to 10 residues. Germline values: CDR1 DFQATT, CDR2 SNEGSKA (reference sequence). In DNA, the CDR3 is TGCAGTGCTAGAGATGTCAGCGCGATCTTT. It codes for CSARDVSAIF.

This clone was counted a single time. The chain is built from TRBV18 and TRBJ2-7, with 9 bases identical to TRBD1. Trimming at V came to 2 bases and at J to 5 bases, leaving 4 bases not matched to a gene. Per germline, CDR1 KGHSH and CDR2 LQKENI. The CDR3 contains 14 residues. In nucleotides, the CDR3 is TGTGCCAGCTCACCAGGACAGGGGAAGCACGAGCAGTACTTC. Translated, it gives CASSPGQGKHEQYF.

The CDR3 region is CASSVAGTRNYNEQFF. For the CDR3, the DNA is TGTGCCAGCAGCGTAGCCGGGACTCGAAATTACAATGAGCAGTTCTTC. This chain links TRBV9 with TRBJ2-1; D perhaps matches TRBD2 (6 bases). This CDR3 has 16 residues. Germline CDR1 reads SGDLS; CDR2 reads YYNGEE. Trimming took 0 bases from V and 4 from J, leaving 14 bases between them. Looking up the rest from reference TRBV9 and TRBJ2-1 gives the full variable domain: DSGVTQTPKHLITATGQRVTLRCSPRSGDLSVYWYQQSLDQGLQFLIQYYNGEERAKGNILERFSAQQFPDLHSELNLSSLELGDSALYFCASSVAGTRNYNEQFFGPGTRLTVL.

V usage is TRBV5-1 and J usage is TRBJ2-1; 7 bases are shared with TRBD2. CDR1 and CDR2 from the germline V gene are SGHRS and YFSETQ. The junction had 10 bases not matched to a gene; V was cut back by 4 bases and J by 3 bases. The CDR3 runs to 16 residues. The CDR3 DNA sequence: TGCGCCAGCAGCCCGGATTTCGGCGGGGGCTACAATGAGCAGTTCTTC. Translated: CASSPDFGGGYNEQFF.

The chain employs TRBV7-2 and TRBJ1-2, with D perhaps matching TRBD1 (6 bases). Germline CDR1 SGHTA, CDR2 FQGNSA. There are 15 residues in the CDR3. The V and J ends lost 0 bases and 2 bases respectively, with 10 bases between them. CDR3 sequence reads: CASSLAWGTNYGYTF. In DNA, the CDR3 is TGTGCCAGCAGCTTAGCGTGGGGGACAAACTATGGCTACACCTTC.

The chain is built from TRBV18 and TRBJ2-5; maybe TRBD1 (6 bases). V gave up 5 bases and J gave up 4 bases, with 11 bases separating them. From germline, CDR1 is KGHSH and CDR2 LQKENI. The CDR3 spans 13 residues. The CDR3 DNA reads as TGTGCCAGCTCAACAGGCAGGGGAGAGACCCAGTACTTC. Translation gives CASSTGRGETQYF.

The V gene is TRBV5-6, the J gene TRBJ2-7; either TRBD1 or TRBD2 may supply D (5 bases each). Germline V gives CDR1 SGHDT, CDR2 YYEEEE. The germline V and J ends were trimmed by 5 bases and 5 bases, with 20 bases remaining between them. The CDR3 sequence is 15 residues long. The CDR3 region has the DNA TGTGCCAGCAGAAATTTGGGACCCAGTACCCACGAGCAGTACTTC. Protein: CASRNLGPSTHEQYF.

J is TRBJ1-2 and V is TRBV2; tentatively, D is TRBD1 (6 bases). The ends were cut back, 6 bases at V and 0 bases at J, with 11 bases in the middle. CDR1 is SNHLY and CDR2 is FYNNEI in the germline V gene. This CDR3 spans 14 amino acids. Written as DNA, the CDR3 is TGTGCCAGCAGGGGTCGGACAGCTAACTATGGCTACACCTTC. As protein: CASRGRTANYGYTF.

The chain uses TRBV7-2 and TRBJ1-2, with a tentative D call TRBD1 (6 bases). With 5 bases removed from V and 4 bases from J, the gap between germline ends came to 17 bases. There are 15 residues in the CDR3. From germline, CDR1 is SGHTA and CDR2 FQGNSA. CDR3 nucleotide sequence: TGTGCCAGCAGCGCCCGGCGGGGGCGAAGCTATGGCTACACCTTC. Residues: CASSARRGRSYGYTF.

This clone appeared a single time. One end of the junction does not line up with germline, which may come from a read error. V and J are TRBV19 and TRBJ1-4; 9 bases match TRBD1. Germline CDR1 is LNHDA and CDR2 is SQIVND (reference sequence). The CDR3 sequence is 15 residues long. The CDR3 DNA sequence: TGTGCCAGTACCGACCCCGGGACAGGGCAGGAAGGGGCGATTTTT. Its protein is CASTDPGTGQEGAIF.

A single count supports this clone. The CDR3 region is CASSIDSRAGQETQYF. The CDR3 bases are TGTGCCAGTAGTATTGATTCACGGGCTGGGCAAGAGACCCAGTACTTC. The rearrangement links TRBV19 to TRBJ2-5; no firm D call. Germline values: CDR1 LNHDA, CDR2 SQIVND (reference sequence). Trimming took 3 bases from V and 2 from J, leaving 16 bases between them. The CDR3 spans 16 residues. Supplemented by reference TRBV19 and TRBJ2-5, the full variable domain reads DGGITQSPKYLFRKEGQNVTLSCEQNLNHDAMYWYRQDPGQGLRLIYYSQIVNDFQKGDIAEGYSVSREKKESFPLTVTSAQKNPTAFYLCASSIDSRAGQETQYFGPGTRLLVL.

V is TRBV19 and J is TRBJ1-6; a possible D gene is TRBD1 (5 bases). Trimming removed 5 bases at V and 8 bases at J, with 16 bases between. The CDR3 runs to 15 residues. Germline loops: CDR1 LNHDA, CDR2 SQIVND (reference sequence). Here the CDR3 reads CASSPRIGADSPLHF. CDR3 nucleotides: TGTGCCAGTAGTCCCCGTATCGGGGCTGATTCACCCCTCCACTTT.